The present T cell receptor beta chain was sequenced within a study of early T cells in non-severe SARS-CoV-2 infection. Study overall: Unpaired chains resulted from sequencing bulk RNA of unsorted whole blood. Study-wide results and caveats: Using VDJdb, the matching emphasized anti-spike CD8 responses while missing private and CD4 specificities.

This clonotype was observed at least ten times. Its antigen is not known. Each cDNA molecule carried a unique molecular identifier. TCRdb re-called the 5' RACE reads through MiXCR, storing one row per CDR3 protein. The sample has under 60,000 distinct CDR3 sequences; more than 9% are singletons. Trimming removed 3 bases from V and 2 bases from J; junction bases left unmatched: 4. The CDR3 loop spans 14 amino acids. The germline V gene encodes CDR1 SEHNR and CDR2 FQNEAQ (reference sequence). The receptor's source is an adult who was a healthcare worker with PCR-confirmed SARS-CoV-2 infection or an uninfected control (not recorded which). The material sequenced was whole blood. The chain carries TRBV7-9 and TRBJ2-7, with 7 bases lining up with TRBD1. The CDR3 region has the DNA TGTGCCAGCAGCTTCAGACAGGGAGCCTACGAGCAGTACTTC. Its translation is CASSFRQGAYEQYF.